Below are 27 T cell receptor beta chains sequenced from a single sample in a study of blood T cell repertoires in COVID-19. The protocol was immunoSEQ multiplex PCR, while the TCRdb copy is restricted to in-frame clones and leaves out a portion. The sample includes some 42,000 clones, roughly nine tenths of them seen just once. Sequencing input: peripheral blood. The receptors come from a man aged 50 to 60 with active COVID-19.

CDR3 sequence (DNA): TGTGCCTCGCCGGGACTAGCGGGATCCGAGCAGTACTTC. Protein sequence: CASPGLAGSEQYF. This rearrangement joins TRBV2 to TRBJ2-7; 13 bases are shared with TRBD2. After removal of 11 bases from V and 6 bases from J, the junction contained 7 bases not matched to a gene. CDR1 and CDR2 from the germline V gene are SNHLY and FYNNEI. The CDR3 has 13 residues.

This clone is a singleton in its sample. CDR3 residues: CATSDYPVGNTIYF. The CDR3 DNA is TGTGCCACCAGTGACTACCCGGTGGGAAACACCATATATTTT. This chain links TRBV24-1 with TRBJ1-3, with D uncertain. The CDR3 has 14 residues. Trimming took off 4 bases at V and 4 bases at J, with 10 bases between the two ends. Germline V gene sequence: CDR1 KGHDR, CDR2 SFDVKD.

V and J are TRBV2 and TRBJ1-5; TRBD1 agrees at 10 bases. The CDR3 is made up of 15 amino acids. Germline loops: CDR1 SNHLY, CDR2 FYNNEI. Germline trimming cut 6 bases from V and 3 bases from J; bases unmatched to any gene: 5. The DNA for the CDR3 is TGTGCCAGCAGGGGGGACAGGGGTGCCAATCAGCCCCAGCATTTT. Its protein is CASRGDRGANQPQHF.

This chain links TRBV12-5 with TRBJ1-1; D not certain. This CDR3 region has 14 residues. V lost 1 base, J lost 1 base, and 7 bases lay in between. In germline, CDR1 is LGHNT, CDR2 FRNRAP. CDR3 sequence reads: CASGLGTANTEAFF. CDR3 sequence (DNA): TGTGCTAGTGGTTTGGGTACAGCGAACACTGAAGCTTTCTTT.

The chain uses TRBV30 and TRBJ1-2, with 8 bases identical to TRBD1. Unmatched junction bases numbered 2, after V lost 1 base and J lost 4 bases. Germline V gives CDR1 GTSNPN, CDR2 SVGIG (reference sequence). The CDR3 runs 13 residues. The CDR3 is CAWSAGGAYGYTF. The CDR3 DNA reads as TGTGCCTGGAGTGCAGGGGGCGCCTATGGCTACACCTTC.

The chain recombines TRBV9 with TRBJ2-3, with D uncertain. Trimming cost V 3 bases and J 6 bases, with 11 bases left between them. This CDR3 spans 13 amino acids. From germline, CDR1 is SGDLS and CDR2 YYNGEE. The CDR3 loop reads CASSAISSDTQYF. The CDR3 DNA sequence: TGTGCCAGCAGCGCTATTTCGTCGGATACGCAGTATTTT.

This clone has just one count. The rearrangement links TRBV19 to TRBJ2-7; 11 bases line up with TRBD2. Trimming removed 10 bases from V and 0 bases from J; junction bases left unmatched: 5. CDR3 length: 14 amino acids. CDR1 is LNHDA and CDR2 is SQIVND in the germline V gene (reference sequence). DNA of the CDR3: TGTGCCACTAGACTAGCGGGGAGCTCCTACGAGCAGTACTTC. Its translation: CATRLAGSSYEQYF.

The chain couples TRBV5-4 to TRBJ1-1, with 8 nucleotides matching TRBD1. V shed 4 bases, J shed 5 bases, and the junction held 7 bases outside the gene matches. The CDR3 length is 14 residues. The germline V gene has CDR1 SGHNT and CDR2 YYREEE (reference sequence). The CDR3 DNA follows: TGTGCCAGCAGCCGGACAGGGCTGAGGACTGAAGCTTTCTTT. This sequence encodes CASSRTGLRTEAFF.

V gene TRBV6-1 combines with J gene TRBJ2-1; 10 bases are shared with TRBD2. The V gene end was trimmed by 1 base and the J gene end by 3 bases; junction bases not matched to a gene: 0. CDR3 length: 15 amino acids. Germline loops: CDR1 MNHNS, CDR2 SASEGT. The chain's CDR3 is CASSEGTSGYNEQFF. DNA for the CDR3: TGTGCCAGCAGTGAAGGGACTAGCGGCTACAATGAGCAGTTCTTC.

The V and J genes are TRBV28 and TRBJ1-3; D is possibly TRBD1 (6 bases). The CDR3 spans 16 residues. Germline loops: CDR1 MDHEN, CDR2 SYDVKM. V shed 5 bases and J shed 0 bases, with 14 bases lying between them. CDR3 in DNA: TGTGCCAGCAGTGCCCCACAGGGCACCTCTGGAAACACCATATATTTT. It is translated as CASSAPQGTSGNTIYF.

This CDR3 reads CASSSSGVLKQYGYTF. The CDR3 DNA reads as TGTGCCAGCTCAAGTTCGGGGGTTTTGAAACAATATGGCTACACCTTC. This chain joins TRBV18 and TRBJ1-2; possible D gene TRBD1, 5 bases. Trimming shortened V by 5 bases and J by 5 bases, and 21 bases separated the two germline ends. Germline V gene data show CDR1 as KGHSH and CDR2 as LQKENI. The CDR3 covers 16 residues.

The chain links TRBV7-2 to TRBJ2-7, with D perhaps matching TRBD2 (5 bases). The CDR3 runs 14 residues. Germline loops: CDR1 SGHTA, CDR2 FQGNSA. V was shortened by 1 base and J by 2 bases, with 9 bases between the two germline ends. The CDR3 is CASSLDGGPYEQYF. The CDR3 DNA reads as TGTGCCAGCAGCTTAGATGGAGGACCCTACGAGCAGTACTTC.

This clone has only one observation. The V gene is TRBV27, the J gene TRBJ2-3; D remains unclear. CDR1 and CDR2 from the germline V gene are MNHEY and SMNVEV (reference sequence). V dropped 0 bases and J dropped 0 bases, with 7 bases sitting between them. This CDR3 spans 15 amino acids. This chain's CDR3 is CASSLSHGSTDTQYF. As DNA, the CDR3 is TGTGCCAGCAGTTTATCGCACGGTAGCACAGATACGCAGTATTTT.

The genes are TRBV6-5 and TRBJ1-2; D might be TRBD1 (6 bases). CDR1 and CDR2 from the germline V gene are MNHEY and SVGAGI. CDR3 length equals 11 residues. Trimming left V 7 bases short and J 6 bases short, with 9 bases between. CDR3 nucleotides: TGTGCCAGCACTCGGACAGATGGCTACACCTTC. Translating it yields CASTRTDGYTF.

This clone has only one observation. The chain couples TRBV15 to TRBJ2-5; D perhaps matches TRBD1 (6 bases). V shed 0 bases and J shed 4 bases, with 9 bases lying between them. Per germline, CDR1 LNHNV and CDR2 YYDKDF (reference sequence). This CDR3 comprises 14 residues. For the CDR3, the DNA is TGTGCCACCAGCAGAGATAGAGGGGGAGAGACCCAGTACTTC. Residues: CATSRDRGGETQYF.

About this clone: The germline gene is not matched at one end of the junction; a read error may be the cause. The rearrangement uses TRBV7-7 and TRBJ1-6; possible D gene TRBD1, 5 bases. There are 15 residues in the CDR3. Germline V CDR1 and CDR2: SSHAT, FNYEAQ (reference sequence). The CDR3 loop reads CASSSRRQNNSPLHF. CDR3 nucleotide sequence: TGTGCTAGCAGCTCCCGACGACAGAATAATTCACCCCTCCACTTT.

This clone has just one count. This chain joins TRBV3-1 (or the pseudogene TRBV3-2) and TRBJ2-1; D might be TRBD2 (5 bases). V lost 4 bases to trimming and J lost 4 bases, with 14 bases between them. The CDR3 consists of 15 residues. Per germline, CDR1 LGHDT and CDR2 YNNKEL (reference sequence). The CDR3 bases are TGTGCCAGCAGCCCAGATGCGGGTGTATACAATGAGCAGTTCTTC. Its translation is CASSPDAGVYNEQFF.

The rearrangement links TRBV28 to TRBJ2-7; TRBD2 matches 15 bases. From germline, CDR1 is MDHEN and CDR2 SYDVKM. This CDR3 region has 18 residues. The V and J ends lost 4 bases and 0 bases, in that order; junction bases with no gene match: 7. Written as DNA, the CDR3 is TGTGCCAGCAGTTCGGGACTAGCGGGAGGCCTAATCTCCTACGAGCAGTACTTC. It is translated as CASSSGLAGGLISYEQYF.

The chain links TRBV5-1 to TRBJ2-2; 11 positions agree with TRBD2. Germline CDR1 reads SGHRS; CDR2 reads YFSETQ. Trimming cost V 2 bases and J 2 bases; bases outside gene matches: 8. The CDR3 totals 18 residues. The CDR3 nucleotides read TGCGCCAGCAGCTTTGGTTTACTAGCGGGAGCAAACACCGGGGAGCTGTTTTTT. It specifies CASSFGLLAGANTGELFF.

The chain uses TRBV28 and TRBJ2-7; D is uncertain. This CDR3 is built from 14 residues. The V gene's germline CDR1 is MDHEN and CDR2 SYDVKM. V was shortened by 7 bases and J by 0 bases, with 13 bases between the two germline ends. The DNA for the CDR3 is TGTGCCAGCACAGGTCCCCTGAACTCCTACGAGCAGTACTTC. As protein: CASTGPLNSYEQYF.

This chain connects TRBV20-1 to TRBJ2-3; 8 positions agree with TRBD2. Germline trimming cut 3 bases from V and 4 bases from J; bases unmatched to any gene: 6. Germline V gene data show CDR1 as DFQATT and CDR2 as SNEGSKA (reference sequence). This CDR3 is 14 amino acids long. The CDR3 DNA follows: TGCAGTGCTAGTCGCAGCGGGAGTGCAGATACGCAGTATTTT. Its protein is CSASRSGSADTQYF.

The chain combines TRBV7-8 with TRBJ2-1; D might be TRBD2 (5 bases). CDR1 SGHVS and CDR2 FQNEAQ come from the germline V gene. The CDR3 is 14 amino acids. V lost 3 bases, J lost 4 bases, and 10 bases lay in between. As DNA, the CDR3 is TGTGCCAGCAGCTTCGGCGGGCCGTACAATGAGCAGTTCTTC. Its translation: CASSFGGPYNEQFF.

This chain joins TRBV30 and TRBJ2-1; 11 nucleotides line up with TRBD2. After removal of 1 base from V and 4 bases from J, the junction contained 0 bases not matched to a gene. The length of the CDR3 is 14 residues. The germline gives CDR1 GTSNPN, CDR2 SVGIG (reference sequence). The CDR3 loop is CAWSGTSGYNEQFF. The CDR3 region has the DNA TGTGCCTGGAGTGGGACTAGCGGGTACAATGAGCAGTTCTTC.

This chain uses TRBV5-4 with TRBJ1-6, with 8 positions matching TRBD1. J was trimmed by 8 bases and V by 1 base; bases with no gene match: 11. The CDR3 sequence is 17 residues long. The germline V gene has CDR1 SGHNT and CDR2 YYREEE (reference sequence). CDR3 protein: CASSLSQNRGVHSPLHF. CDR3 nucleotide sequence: TGTGCCAGCAGCTTGAGCCAGAACAGGGGGGTTCATTCACCCCTCCACTTT.

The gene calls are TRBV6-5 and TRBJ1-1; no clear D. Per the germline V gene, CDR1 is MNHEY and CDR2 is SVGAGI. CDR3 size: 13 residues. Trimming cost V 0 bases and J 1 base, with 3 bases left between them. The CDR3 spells CASSYSQNTEAFF. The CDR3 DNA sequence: TGTGCCAGCAGTTACTCTCAGAACACTGAAGCTTTCTTT.

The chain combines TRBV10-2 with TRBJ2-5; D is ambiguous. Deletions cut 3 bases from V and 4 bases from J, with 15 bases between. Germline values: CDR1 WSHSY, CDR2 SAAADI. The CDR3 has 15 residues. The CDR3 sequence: CASSERLRNTETQYF. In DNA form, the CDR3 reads TGCGCCAGCAGTGAAAGACTGAGGAATACAGAGACCCAGTACTTC.

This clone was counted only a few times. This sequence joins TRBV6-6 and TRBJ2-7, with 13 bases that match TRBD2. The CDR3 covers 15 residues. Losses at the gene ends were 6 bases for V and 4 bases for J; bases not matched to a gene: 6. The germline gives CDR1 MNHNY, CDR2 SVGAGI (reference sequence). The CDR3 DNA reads TGTGCCAGCAGCCGACTAGCGGGAGGTTTGTACGAGCAGTACTTC. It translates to CASSRLAGGLYEQYF.